This TCR beta chain was documented in a study of shared clonotypes between healthy human individuals (dated by TCRdb to 2020 to 2022). About the full investigation: A couple of women and a few men aged 18 to 49 years were included in the cohort. Per donor, three plates each were used for CD4 naive and CD4 memory, two for CD8 naive, and one for CD8 memory. To estimate repertoire size and how much clonotype sharing occurs between individuals, the study deeply sequenced the blood TCR repertoires of about 5 healthy adults. Libraries were prepared and TCR repertoires were sequenced by different laboratories using diverse techniques, in order to increase sequencing depth and limit assay-specific biases. Each donor's leukapheresis produced roughly between roughly 0.85 and 9.5 billion PBMCs. General findings and caveats noted by the study authors: Sampling was restricted to blood, and TCR repertoires in tissues likely differ from the TCR repertoires found in blood. Estimated clonotype richness was generally larger for naive than for memory subsets. Pairwise subsampling led to the expectation that sequencing depth would affect the degree of clonotype sharing among donors. Clonotypes shared by all four sorted-subset donors showed higher generation probabilities than non-shared clonotypes. Approximately 5% of naive CD4, 3.5% of naive CD8, roughly 2.4% of memory CD4, and 0.4% of memory CD8 clonotypes were shared across a handful of donors. Incomplete sequencing was indicated by rarefaction of sorted-subset datasets, despite the large sequencing depth. The genetic and exposure-history diversity represented was limited by the small number of donors.

V lost 7 bases and J lost 3 bases; the stretch between them is 41 bases long. Spanning cysteine to phenylalanine, the CDR3 consists of 24 amino acids. The CDR3 DNA has 72 bases and is translated from base 1. Per the germline V gene, SGHRS is the CDR1 and YFSETQ is the CDR2. As for this clone: Its antigen remains undetermined. Nothing much larger sits one base from this clone, and base qualities are not available.

Using the deep immunoSEQ assay, multiplex PCR amplified TCR CDR3 regions from genomic DNA. For each cell subset, the extracted genomic DNA was distributed evenly across all wells of several immunoSEQ 96-well plates, and each plate served as one replicate. For sorted subsets, each replicate PCR was loaded with around 200 ng genomic DNA, equivalent to approximately 33,000 T cell genomes. The purified libraries were quantified using a Qubit 3.0 fluorometer, sized with a Bioanalyzer 2100, and then quantified again using the KAPA Library Quantification kit. Every immunoSEQ 96-well plate was sequenced on a dedicated single-read 150-cycle Illumina NextSeq 550 flow cell. Concerning the study's data processing: The immunoSEQ output contained only junctional sequences without quality scores, so filtering could not match that applied to full-length reads. Sequences were annotated with PyIR, a Python wrapper for IgBLAST v1.9, using IMGT germline references to assign V/J genes and CDR3. Any read was removed if the V/J assignment was weak (E-value above 1e-6), the CDR3 was missing, or the read contained stop codons, out-of-frame junctions, or ambiguous translated residues. A V3J clonotype was defined by an identical inferred V gene, J gene, and CDR3 amino acid sequence. Percentage overlap between repertoires was computed as shared unique clonotypes divided by the size of the smaller repertoire. Repertoire richness was assessed with RTK rarefaction, the Chao1 estimator, and Recon v2.1 estimates of unobserved clonotypes. For all TCRbeta clonotypes obtained by the gDNA method from several donors, generation probabilities were computed with OLGA. Held by TCRdb, this immuneACCESS table contains in-frame sequences only and omits some clones. Under half of the omission traces to an unresolved V gene where checked; the cause of the rest is unknown. Clonal size and the V and J genes are those of that table, whereas D and trimming came from the DNA. For this sample there are 950,000 to 1,300,000 clones; about 75% appear just once. Together, the top ten hold approximately 1.5% of the sample.

The donors were healthy, HIV-negative adults who had no recently reported acute infections or vaccinations. All donors were Caucasian adults living in Nashville, Tennessee, USA. CD4+ T cells were enriched by magnetic negative selection, after which naive cells were positively selected on CD45RA and the negative fraction was taken as the memory subset. After blood collection by leukapheresis, PBMCs were isolated using Ficoll-Histopaque density gradient centrifugation and then cryopreserved in the vapor phase of liquid nitrogen. Analytical flow cytometry was used to check the purity and quantity of each magnetically sorted T cell population. Genomic DNA was isolated from each sorted fraction and quantified by UV absorbance on a Nanodrop 2000c.

The chain is encoded by TRBV5-1 joined to TRBJ2-6, with no D gene named confidently. The sequenced sample was memory CD4+ T cells sorted from blood. The sample's cell subset or site label, in plain terms: CD45RA-negative fraction. This TCR was recovered from a man aged 18 to 35 in good health. CDR3 reads: CASVLIRGPNGIRVPIFGANVLTF. The DNA sequence is as follows: TGCGCCAGCGTTTTAATTCGTGGCCCCAACGGTATCCGGGTCCCGATCTTTGGGGCCAACGTCCTGACTTTC. With the portions outside the CDR3 filled from the reference TRBV5-1 and TRBJ2-6 genes, the complete variable region becomes KAGVTQTPRYLIKTRGQQVTLSCSPISGHRSVSWYQQTPGQGLQFLFEYFSETQRNKGNFPGRFSGRQFSNSRSEMNVSTLELGDSALYLCASVLIRGPNGIRVPIFGANVLTFGAGSRLTVL.